This is a list of T cell receptor beta chains from one sample in a study of shared clonotypes between healthy human individuals. The protocol was immunoSEQ multiplex PCR, while the TCRdb copy is restricted to in-frame clones and leaves out a portion. The sample includes about 2.5 million clones, 85% to 95% of them seen just once. The sample comprised naive CD4+ T cells from PBMCs. The origin of the receptors is a man younger than 35 in good health. Some clones in this sample may be carry-over from other donors' samples. CDR3s include the opening cysteine and the closing phenylalanine or tryptophan. Each record gives: D gene, J gene, V gene, clone size, CDR3 length, CDR3 protein, CDR3 DNA. A D gene is named only where the DNA matches it firmly. A row's size may be missing; if present it is once, few, many or a size class.

TRBD1	TRBJ1-4	TRBV25-1	NA	15	CASSDPRQGLEKLFF	TGTGCCAGCAGCGATCCTAGACAGGGCCTCGAAAAACTGTTTTTT
TRBD2	TRBJ2-3	TRBV9	NA	15	CASSVGGREADTQYF	TGTGCCAGCAGCGTAGGCGGGAGGGAGGCAGATACGCAGTATTTT
TRBD1	TRBJ1-2	TRBV7-2	NA	14	CASSLGYRGDGYTF	TGTGCCAGCAGCTTAGGGTACAGGGGTGATGGCTACACCTTC
NA	TRBJ2-7	TRBV7-2	NA	13	CASSFGGFYEQYF	TGTGCCAGCAGCTTTGGCGGTTTCTACGAGCAGTACTTC
NA	TRBJ1-5	TRBV6-6	NA	14	CASIDSISNQPQHF	TGTGCCAGCATCGACAGTATTAGCAATCAGCCCCAGCATTTT
NA	TRBJ2-3	TRBV29-1	NA	14	CSVALGVGTDTQYF	TGCAGCGTCGCGCTAGGGGTCGGGACAGATACGCAGTATTTT
TRBD2	TRBJ2-2	TRBV5-1	NA	15	CASSFLAGLTGELFF	TGCGCCAGCAGCTTTCTAGCGGGACTCACCGGGGAGCTGTTTTTT
TRBD1	TRBJ2-7	TRBV28	NA	19	CASSPYYKPTGGHSYEQYF	TGTGCCAGCAGTCCGTACTACAAACCGACAGGGGGCCACTCCTACGAGCAGTACTTC
NA	TRBJ1-5	TRBV28	NA	13	CASSPGPAQPQHF	TGTGCCAGCAGTCCAGGGCCGGCTCAGCCCCAGCATTTT
TRBD2	TRBJ2-3	TRBV7-2	NA	17	CASSLGISGRAGDTQYF	TGTGCCAGCAGCTTAGGAATTAGCGGGAGGGCCGGAGATACGCAGTATTTT
TRBD1	TRBJ2-3	TRBV5-6	NA	14	CASSRTGDTDTQYF	TGTGCCAGCTCCCGGACAGGGGACACAGATACGCAGTATTTT
NA	TRBJ1-2	TRBV9	NA	12	CASSVEGTGYTF	TGTGCCAGCAGCGTAGAGGGGACCGGCTACACCTTC
TRBD1	TRBJ2-3	TRBV2	NA	14	CASTGTGTGDTQYF	TGTGCCAGTACCGGGACAGGGACTGGGGATACGCAGTATTTT
TRBD1	TRBJ2-7	TRBV29-1	NA	14	CSVVTGTGGHEQYF	TGCAGCGTTGTGACCGGGACAGGGGGCCACGAGCAGTACTTC
NA	TRBJ2-1	TRBV11-2	NA	13	CASSLGTINEQFF	TGTGCCAGCAGCTTAGGGACCATCAATGAGCAGTTCTTC
NA	TRBJ2-1	TRBV29-1	NA	15	CSVVGGSGSGNEQFF	TGCAGCGTTGTCGGAGGATCGGGTTCGGGCAATGAGCAGTTCTTC
TRBD2	TRBJ2-3	TRBV5-4	NA	16	CASSLDGLAGEGTQYF	TGTGCCAGCAGCTTGGATGGACTAGCGGGAGAAGGGACGCAGTATTTT
NA	TRBJ1-1	TRBV2	NA	14	CASSPWTVNTEAFF	TGTGCCAGCAGTCCCTGGACCGTGAACACTGAAGCTTTCTTT
TRBD2	TRBJ2-1	TRBV6-6	NA	15	CASSKTGTSYNEQFF	TGTGCCAGCAGCAAAACGGGGACTAGCTACAATGAGCAGTTCTTC
NA	TRBJ2-2	TRBV18	NA	13	CASSPQGAGELFF	TGTGCCAGCTCACCACAGGGGGCCGGGGAGCTGTTTTTT
TRBD1	TRBJ2-2	TRBV19	NA	14	CASMSWDSTGELFF	TGTGCCAGTATGTCCTGGGACAGCACCGGGGAGCTGTTTTTT
NA	TRBJ2-7	TRBV5-1	NA	16	CASSLTSPRGDGEQYF	TGCGCCAGCAGCTTGACCTCTCCCAGAGGGGATGGGGAGCAGTACTTC
NA	TRBJ2-5	TRBV5-1	NA	15	CASSFSTASQETQYF	TGCGCCAGCAGCTTCTCGACAGCCTCTCAAGAGACCCAGTACTTC
TRBD1	TRBJ1-5	TRBV7-9	few	15	CASSPTGSGDQPQHF	TGTGCCAGCAGCCCGACAGGGTCTGGAGATCAGCCCCAGCATTTT
NA	TRBJ2-1	TRBV7-2	NA	14	CASSLVVANNEQFF	TGTGCCAGCAGCTTAGTGGTGGCGAACAATGAGCAGTTCTTC
NA	TRBJ2-1	TRBV10-1	NA	15	CASSDQLGAGNEQFF	TGCGCCAGCAGTGATCAACTAGGGGCGGGCAATGAGCAGTTCTTC
TRBD1	TRBJ1-2	TRBV6-1	NA	13	CASRTTGGDGYTF	TGTGCCAGCAGGACGACAGGGGGCGATGGCTACACCTTC
TRBD1	TRBJ2-7	TRBV28	NA	13	CASSLEGAGEQYF	TGTGCCAGCAGTTTAGAGGGGGCTGGCGAGCAGTACTTC
NA	TRBJ1-2	TRBV5-1	NA	14	CASSTLTGDYGYTF	TGCGCCAGCAGCACACTGACAGGAGACTATGGCTACACCTTC
TRBD2	TRBJ2-2	TRBV7-6	NA	16	CASSPRLAGVPGELFF	TGTGCCAGCAGCCCACGACTAGCGGGAGTCCCCGGGGAGCTGTTTTTT
NA	TRBJ1-4	TRBV11-2	NA	16	CASSLPFRDHNEKLFF	TGTGCCAGCAGCTTACCCTTCCGGGACCATAATGAAAAACTGTTTTTT
TRBD2	TRBJ2-3	TRBV7-2	NA	14	CASSSSGTTDTQYF	TGTGCCAGCAGCTCTAGCGGGACCACAGATACGCAGTATTTT
TRBD1	TRBJ1-4	TRBV5-1	NA	17	CASRRTGGEGGNEKLFF	TGCGCCAGCAGGCGGACAGGGGGCGAGGGAGGGAATGAAAAACTGTTTTTT
TRBD1	TRBJ1-1	TRBV7-3	once	15	CASSLNRGINTEAFF	TGTGCCAGCAGCTTAAACAGGGGGATCAACACTGAAGCTTTCTTT
NA	TRBJ2-7	TRBV5-1	NA	15	CASSLAAGVPYEQYF	TGCGCCAGCAGCTTGGCCGCAGGGGTCCCCTACGAGCAGTACTTC
TRBD2	TRBJ2-1	TRBV14	once	15	CASRPGLAGGNEQFF	TGTGCCAGCAGGCCGGGACTAGCGGGAGGGAATGAGCAGTTCTTC
NA	TRBJ1-2	TRBV28	NA	14	CASSLMPGAGGYTF	TGTGCCAGCAGTTTAATGCCAGGGGCGGGAGGCTACACCTTC
NA	TRBJ2-2	TRBV7-2	NA	16	CASSHSADPYTGELFF	TGTGCCAGCAGCCATTCTGCTGACCCCTACACCGGGGAGCTGTTTTTT
NA	TRBJ2-5	TRBV5-1	NA	15	CASSRTRAVGETQYF	TGCGCCAGCAGCAGGACTCGTGCAGTGGGAGAGACCCAGTACTTC
TRBD2	TRBJ2-7	TRBV15	NA	16	CATSRGSSGSRNEQYF	TGTGCCACCAGCAGAGGTTCAAGCGGGAGCCGGAACGAGCAGTACTTC
TRBD2	TRBJ2-2	TRBV9	once	15	CASSVASGSAGELFF	TGTGCCAGCAGCGTAGCCAGCGGGAGCGCCGGGGAGCTGTTTTTT
NA	TRBJ2-3	TRBV19	NA	15	CASKLSALNTDTQYF	TGTGCCAGTAAGCTTAGTGCCCTTAACACAGATACGCAGTATTTT
TRBD1	TRBJ2-5	TRBV5-1	NA	14	CASSLGGGRKTQYF	TGCGCCAGCAGCTTGGGAGGGGGCAGGAAGACCCAGTACTTC
NA	TRBJ1-5	TRBV11-2	few	13	CASSQGRGQPQHF	TGTGCCAGCAGTCAGGGACGTGGGCAGCCCCAGCATTTT
TRBD1	TRBJ2-5	TRBV19	NA	14	CASKGTELRETQYF	TGTGCCAGTAAAGGGACAGAGCTCCGGGAGACCCAGTACTTC
NA	TRBJ2-1	TRBV25-1	NA	15	CASSVGGGTYNEQFF	TGTGCCAGCAGTGTTGGAGGGGGCACCTACAATGAGCAGTTCTTC
TRBD1	TRBJ2-5	TRBV2	once	14	CASSPTGVWETQYF	TGTGCCAGCAGTCCAACAGGGGTGTGGGAGACCCAGTACTTC
TRBD2	TRBJ2-7	TRBV5-1	NA	17	CASSSRPAGGDTYEQYF	TGCGCCAGCAGCTCCCGCCCAGCGGGAGGCGATACGTACGAGCAGTACTTC
TRBD1	TRBJ1-4	TRBV2	NA	15	CASRDRGATNEKLFF	TGTGCCAGCAGGGACAGGGGTGCAACTAATGAAAAACTGTTTTTT
TRBD1	TRBJ1-2	TRBV10-3	NA	14	CAITGQGGRNGYTF	TGTGCCATCACAGGACAGGGGGGCCGGAATGGCTACACCTTC
NA	TRBJ1-2	TRBV14	NA	13	CASSQGIRNGYTF	TGTGCCAGCAGCCAAGGGATCCGGAACGGCTACACCTTC
NA	TRBJ1-1	TRBV10-3	NA	13	CAISPQHNTEAFF	TGTGCCATCAGTCCACAGCATAACACTGAAGCTTTCTTT
TRBD1	TRBJ1-4	TRBV27	NA	14	CASSRTGSGEKLFF	TGTGCCAGCAGTCGGACAGGGTCGGGTGAAAAACTGTTTTTT
NA	TRBJ2-3	TRBV2	NA	13	CASSLEAADTQYF	TGTGCCAGCAGCTTGGAGGCTGCAGATACGCAGTATTTT
TRBD2	TRBJ2-2	TRBV9	NA	15	CASSLREGGTGELFF	TGTGCCAGCAGCTTGCGGGAGGGGGGCACCGGGGAGCTGTTTTTT
NA	TRBJ2-7	TRBV9	NA	16	CASSVGGAGPPAEQYF	TGTGCCAGCAGCGTAGGGGGGGCAGGGCCTCCGGCCGAGCAGTACTTC
NA	TRBJ1-5	TRBV30	NA	12	CAWSGSDQPQHF	TGTGCCTGGAGTGGGTCAGATCAGCCCCAGCATTTT
TRBD1	TRBJ1-5	TRBV2	NA	15	CASNEQGSSNQPQHF	TGTGCCAGCAATGAACAGGGGAGTAGCAATCAGCCCCAGCATTTT